These 2 T cell receptor beta chains share one sample of origin, sequenced in a study of post-analysis software for immune sequencing data. The study's findings and limits: Several TRBV segments were more frequent in patients than controls; TRBV5-6, TRBV5-1 and TRBV20-1 belonged to this group.

TCR beta libraries were prepared from cDNA with unique molecular identifiers. TCRdb fed the PCR reads into MiXCR, producing one record per CDR3 protein. The sample shows under 650,000 distinct CDR3 sequences, roughly 47% of them seen only once. The antigens these receptors bind are not known. Material for sequencing was blood. These receptors all stem from a girl aged 5 to 17 with multiple sclerosis.

This clonotype came up once. The chain carries TRBV6-6 and TRBJ2-7, with 10 bases matching TRBD1. Matching the DNA end better, TRBJ2-5 makes the J call doubtful. CDR1 and CDR2 from the germline V gene are MNHNY and SVGAGI (reference sequence). This CDR3 contains 15 residues. This CDR3 is CASTSTGGLGETQYF. CDR3 DNA: TGTGCCAGCACTTCGACAGGGGGCTTGGGGGAGACCCAGTACTTC.

There are a few counts of this clonotype. The chain joins TRBV29-1 to TRBJ1-4, with D unresolved. Germline V lookup: CDR1 SQVTM, CDR2 ANQGSEA. The CDR3 has 10 residues. V lost 5 bases, J lost 8 bases, and 6 bases lay in between. Here the CDR3 reads CSVRREKLFF. CDR3 in DNA: TGCAGCGTTCGAAGGGAAAAACTGTTTTTT.